Detailed here is one TCR beta chain. This specimen comes from a study of chemoradiotherapy in HPV16-positive cancers. Sequencing used immunoSEQ multiplex PCR; TCRdb keeps in-frame clones, though not all of them. The table records approximately 3,100 clones, over 75% of them present only once. The germline V and J ends were trimmed by 6 bases and 0 bases, with 13 bases remaining between them. The CDR3 is 15 amino acids. Per germline, CDR1 MNHEY and CDR2 SVGAGI. Over chemoradiotherapy, repertoires were sampled more than once. The chain uses TRBV6-5 and TRBJ2-3; D uncertain. This sample comprised tumor tissue, obtained from a patient who underwent chemoradiotherapy. The TCR comes from a human donor with HPV-associated anogenital cancer. The CDR3 region is CASRPWLTSTDTQYF. The CDR3 DNA follows: TGTGCCAGCAGGCCCTGGCTAACTAGCACAGATACGCAGTATTTT.